The 22 T cell receptor beta chains below come from one sample, sequenced in a study of siplizumab effects on memory and regulatory T cells. The assay was immunoSEQ multiplex PCR, and TCRdb's table has in-frame clones only and misses some. Of 55,000 to 65,000 clones listed, around 97% were seen once; the top ten hold around 0.99%. Sequencing was done on a sample of naive CD8+ T cells sorted from blood. The receptors stem from a human donor in good health.

CDR3 sequence: CASTISGSGGDTQYF. The CDR3 DNA is TGTGCCAGCACCATTAGCGGGAGTGGGGGAGATACGCAGTATTTT. The rearrangement links TRBV5-6 to TRBJ2-3; 9 bases align to TRBD2. J gave up 5 bases and V 6 bases, and 10 bases lay outside the gene matches. Germline V gene data show CDR1 as SGHDT and CDR2 as YYEEEE. The CDR3 contains 15 residues.

J is TRBJ1-2 and V is TRBV29-1, with D perhaps matching TRBD1 (5 bases). Germline CDR1 is SQVTM and CDR2 is ANQGSEA. The CDR3 has 14 residues. V was pared by 7 bases and J by 1 base, with 16 bases between. CDR3: CSAPRVGDNYGYTF. The CDR3 DNA reads TGCAGCGCGCCCAGGGTAGGGGATAACTATGGCTACACCTTC. The complete variable domain, with remaining parts taken from reference TRBV29-1 and TRBJ1-2, reads SAVISQKPSRDICQRGTSLTIQCQVDSQVTMMFWYRQQPGQSLTLIATANQGSEATYESGFVIDKFPISRPNLTFSTLTVSNMSPEDSSIYLCSAPRVGDNYGYTFGSGTRLTVV.

The genes are TRBV6-1 and TRBJ2-1, with 16 positions matching TRBD2. The germline CDR1 and CDR2 sequences are MNHNS and SASEGT. Unmatched junction bases numbered 14, after V lost 3 bases and J lost 6 bases. The CDR3 covers 20 residues. CDR3 in DNA: TGTGCCAGCAGTGATCCCCACGGGACTAGCGGGAGGGAGACTTTCAATGAGCAGTTCTTC. Residues: CASSDPHGTSGRETFNEQFF.

The chain joins TRBV9 to TRBJ1-1, with 7 bases matching TRBD1. CDR3 length: 15 amino acids. Trimming cost V 4 bases and J 6 bases; bases outside gene matches: 12. Germline values: CDR1 SGDLS, CDR2 YYNGEE. The CDR3 coding sequence is TGTGCCAGCAGCTCCCGACAGGGTTCATTGGCTGAAGCTTTCTTT. Its protein product is CASSSRQGSLAEAFF. Complete variable domain (other parts from reference TRBV9 and TRBJ1-1): DSGVTQTPKHLITATGQRVTLRCSPRSGDLSVYWYQQSLDQGLQFLIQYYNGEERAKGNILERFSAQQFPDLHSELNLSSLELGDSALYFCASSSRQGSLAEAFFGQGTRLTVV.

The J gene is TRBJ2-1, the V gene TRBV7-3; TRBD2 aligns across 14 bases. CDR1 and CDR2 from the germline V gene are SGHTA and FQGTGA. This CDR3 is built from 21 residues. V lost 3 bases, J lost 4 bases, and 17 bases stayed unmatched. CDR3 loop: CASSFPPGGTSGRGPYNEQFF. In DNA form, the CDR3 reads TGTGCCAGCAGCTTCCCCCCGGGGGGGACTAGCGGGAGAGGGCCTTACAATGAGCAGTTCTTC.

This rearrangement joins TRBV19 to TRBJ2-2; the match to TRBD1 covers 7 bases. CDR1 LNHDA and CDR2 SQIVND come from the germline V gene (reference sequence). CDR3 length: 14 residues. V shed 2 bases, J shed 7 bases, and the junction held 4 bases outside the gene matches. CDR3 nucleotides: TGTGCCAGTAGTATACTGACAGGGAACGGGGAGCTGTTTTTT. It yields the protein CASSILTGNGELFF. Using reference TRBV19 and TRBJ2-2 for the parts outside the CDR3, the full variable domain is DGGITQSPKYLFRKEGQNVTLSCEQNLNHDAMYWYRQDPGQGLRLIYYSQIVNDFQKGDIAEGYSVSREKKESFPLTVTSAQKNPTAFYLCASSILTGNGELFFGEGSRLTVL.

The V gene is TRBV27, the J gene TRBJ2-1; the D gene is possibly TRBD2 (6 bases). This CDR3 has 15 amino acids. The V gene lost 1 base and the J gene lost 5 bases, with 12 bases spanning the gap. CDR1 is MNHEY, CDR2 SMNVEV, per germline (reference sequence). The DNA for the CDR3 is TGTGCCAGCAGTTTATACTCCGGGAGCCACAATGAGCAGTTCTTC. Translation gives CASSLYSGSHNEQFF.

This chain joins TRBV28 and TRBJ2-5, with 10 bases that match TRBD1. V shed 6 bases and J 5 bases; nucleotides not matched to a gene: 3. The CDR3 length is 13 residues. Germline V CDR1 and CDR2: MDHEN, SYDVKM. For the CDR3, the DNA is TGTGCCAGCAGACCGGGACAGGGGGAGACCCAGTACTTC. This translates into CASRPGQGETQYF.

CDR3 nucleotide sequence: TGTGCCAGCAGCCCACAACCAGCCGAGGGACTAGCGGGAGCCTACGAGCAGTACTTC. Translation: CASSPQPAEGLAGAYEQYF. The chain links TRBV11-3 to TRBJ2-7; 14 nucleotides align to TRBD2. Germline V gives CDR1 SGHNT, CDR2 YENEEA. The CDR3 is made up of 19 amino acids. The V and J ends lost 5 bases and 2 bases, in that order; junction bases with no gene match: 14.

This clone was observed a single time. This sequence joins TRBV29-1 and TRBJ2-5; D gene uncertain. This CDR3 spans 12 amino acids. V lost 5 bases, J lost 2 bases, and 9 bases lay in between. Germline-derived CDR1 and CDR2 are SQVTM and ANQGSEA. The CDR3 DNA is TGCAGCGTTAATACAGAACAAGAGACCCAGTACTTC. It translates to CSVNTEQETQYF. Full variable domain (rest looked up from reference TRBV29-1 and TRBJ2-5): SAVISQKPSRDICQRGTSLTIQCQVDSQVTMMFWYRQQPGQSLTLIATANQGSEATYESGFVIDKFPISRPNLTFSTLTVSNMSPEDSSIYLCSVNTEQETQYFGPGTRLLVL.

The chain links TRBV28 to TRBJ2-5; unclear D gene. The CDR3 covers 14 residues. Germline loops: CDR1 MDHEN, CDR2 SYDVKM. Trimming took 3 bases from V and 6 from J, leaving 14 bases between them. The CDR3 coding sequence is TGTGCCAGCAGTTTGGAAAGCAACATACAGACCCAGTACTTC. It encodes CASSLESNIQTQYF.

V is TRBV13 and J is TRBJ2-3, with 7 bases that match TRBD1. The CDR3 loop spans 15 amino acids. The V gene's germline CDR1 is PRHDT and CDR2 FYEKMQ (reference sequence). The trim removed 3 bases at V and 3 bases at J, leaving 6 bases unmatched. The CDR3 is CASSLNRGVTDTQYF. In DNA, the CDR3 is TGTGCCAGCAGCTTGAACAGGGGAGTGACAGATACGCAGTATTTT.

The chain recombines TRBV9 with TRBJ1-1; 7 bases are a match to TRBD1. CDR1 and CDR2 (germline): SGDLS, YYNGEE. The CDR3 is 13 residues long. V shed 3 bases and J 4 bases; nucleotides not matched to a gene: 3. CDR3 bases: TGTGCCAGCAGCGAAACAGGGGTCACTGAAGCTTTCTTT. Amino acid sequence: CASSETGVTEAFF.

This clone was counted a single time. The chain combines TRBV19 with TRBJ1-1; D gene unclear. V was cut by 3 bases and J by 8 bases, with 7 bases left in between. This CDR3 is built from 11 residues. CDR1 is LNHDA and CDR2 is SQIVND in the germline V gene (reference sequence). The CDR3 is CASSMGTEAFF. CDR3 DNA sequence: TGTGCCAGTAGTATGGGTACAGAAGCTTTCTTT.

The chain combines TRBV6-1 with TRBJ2-7; perhaps TRBD1 as D (5 bases). The CDR3 sequence is 12 residues long. In germline, CDR1 is MNHNS, CDR2 SASEGT. Trimming cost V 2 bases and J 7 bases, with 9 bases left between them. CDR3 sequence (DNA): TGTGCCAGCAGTGAACAGGGCAGGGAGCAGTACTTC. Encoded protein: CASSEQGREQYF.

The rearrangement links TRBV4-1 to TRBJ2-1; TRBD2 agrees at 8 bases. The CDR3 contains 16 residues. J was trimmed by 4 bases and V by 0 bases; bases with no gene match: 5. Germline loops: CDR1 MGHRA, CDR2 YSYEKL. The DNA of the CDR3 is TGCGCCAGCAGCCAAGATGGACTAGCAGTATACAATGAGCAGTTCTTC. It translates to CASSQDGLAVYNEQFF.

V usage is TRBV9 and J usage is TRBJ2-1; 7 bases line up with TRBD2. CDR1 is SGDLS, CDR2 YYNGEE, per germline. This CDR3 spans 16 amino acids. V was clipped by 1 base and J by 4 bases; unmatched bases: 8. The DNA for the CDR3 is TGTGCCAGCAGCGTAAGTGGGCTAGCGGAGTACAATGAGCAGTTCTTC. As protein: CASSVSGLAEYNEQFF.

The rearrangement links TRBV7-9 to TRBJ1-1; no clear D. The CDR3 spans 14 residues. V lost 3 bases to trimming and J lost 7 bases, with 15 bases between them. Germline CDR1 and CDR2: SEHNR and FQNEAQ (reference sequence). The DNA for the CDR3 is TGTGCCAGCAGCTTGTCCTCGGGTGGAGGTGAAGCTTTCTTT. Encoded protein: CASSLSSGGGEAFF.

V is TRBV19 and J is TRBJ2-7, with D unclear. Trimming pared 5 bases from V and 7 bases from J, leaving 9 bases between. The CDR3 has 11 residues. Germline V CDR1 and CDR2: LNHDA, SQIVND (reference sequence). The CDR3 DNA reads as TGTGCCAGTAGTGTCGGTTGGGAGCAGTACTTC. Its protein product is CASSVGWEQYF.

J is TRBJ2-3 and V is TRBV7-9; D gene uncertain. The CDR3 is made up of 13 amino acids. From germline, CDR1 is SEHNR and CDR2 FQNEAQ (reference sequence). Between the trimmed V and J ends, which lost 5 bases and 4 bases, there was a span of 10 bases. The CDR3 DNA is TGTGCCAGCAGCCCAACAGTGGCAGATACGCAGTATTTT. Protein: CASSPTVADTQYF.

The chain employs TRBV28 and TRBJ2-7; 10 bases agree with TRBD2. Germline V lookup: CDR1 MDHEN, CDR2 SYDVKM. V gave up 6 bases and J gave up 7 bases; unmatched junction bases: 15. There are 16 residues in the CDR3. CDR3 sequence reads: CASSRRTSGGVGEQYF. The DNA of the CDR3 is TGTGCCAGCAGCCGCAGGACTAGCGGCGGAGTGGGGGAGCAGTACTTC.

This rearrangement joins TRBV6-6 to TRBJ2-5; D unclear. V dropped 1 base and J dropped 4 bases, with 10 bases sitting between them. Germline lookup yields CDR1 MNHNY and CDR2 SVGAGI (reference sequence). The CDR3 is 14 amino acids. DNA of the CDR3: TGTGCCAGCAGTTACTACTGGACGGGAGAGACCCAGTACTTC. Its protein is CASSYYWTGETQYF.